A selection of T cell receptor beta chains follows, all from one sample in a study of siplizumab effects on memory and regulatory T cells. Only in-frame clones appear in the TCRdb table, and some are missing; sequencing was by immunoSEQ multiplex PCR. The sample lists 100,000 or so clones; more than 85% were seen once. Specimen: CD4+ T cells sorted from blood. These receptors all come from a human donor in good health. Both conserved end residues are part of each CDR3. A D gene is named only where the DNA matches it firmly. Size tells how often a clone was seen (once, few, many) or the class of an expanded clone, and some rows leave it out.

abundance: -
v_gene: TRBV30
d_gene: -
j_gene: TRBJ2-3
CDR3nt: TGTGCCTGGAGTAAAAAGTCCCCAGATACGCAGTATTTT
CDR3aa: CAWSKKSPDTQYF

abundance: -
v_gene: TRBV19
d_gene: TRBD1
j_gene: TRBJ2-1
CDR3nt: TGTGCCAGTAGTAGGTGGGACAGGGGGTACAATGAGCAGTTCTTC
CDR3aa: CASSRWDRGYNEQFF

abundance: -
v_gene: TRBV7-2
d_gene: TRBD2
j_gene: TRBJ2-3
CDR3nt: TGTGCCAGCAGCTTAGGTAGTAGTGGTAGCGGGCACACAGATACGCAGTATTTT
CDR3aa: CASSLGSSGSGHTDTQYF

abundance: -
v_gene: TRBV27
d_gene: TRBD2
j_gene: TRBJ2-1
CDR3nt: TGTGCCAGCAGTTTCGTCCCACTAGCGGGAGGGACCTACAATGAGCAGTTCTTC
CDR3aa: CASSFVPLAGGTYNEQFF

abundance: -
v_gene: TRBV5-6
d_gene: -
j_gene: TRBJ1-1
CDR3nt: TGTGCCAGCAGCTTGGTGGGCACTGAAGCTTTCTTT
CDR3aa: CASSLVGTEAFF

abundance: -
v_gene: TRBV5-1
d_gene: TRBD1
j_gene: TRBJ2-2
CDR3nt: TGCGCCAGCAGCCAAGGACAGGCCACCGGGGAGCTGTTTTTT
CDR3aa: CASSQGQATGELFF

abundance: few
v_gene: TRBV7-9
d_gene: -
j_gene: TRBJ1-4
CDR3nt: TGTGCCAGCAGCTTAGCTTTCGGGGGTGAAAAACTGTTTTTT
CDR3aa: CASSLAFGGEKLFF

abundance: -
v_gene: TRBV6-1
d_gene: TRBD1
j_gene: TRBJ1-5
CDR3nt: TGTGCCAGCAGTGACAGGGGGCTGGGGCAGCCCCAGCATTTT
CDR3aa: CASSDRGLGQPQHF

abundance: -
v_gene: TRBV29-1
d_gene: -
j_gene: TRBJ2-2
CDR3nt: TGCAGCGTTGCCGGGGGTGGTACCGGGGAGCTGTTTTTT
CDR3aa: CSVAGGGTGELFF

abundance: once
v_gene: TRBV19
d_gene: TRBD2
j_gene: TRBJ2-1
CDR3nt: TGTGCCAGTAGAGGGACTAGCGGGAGTCTCAATGAGCAGTTCTTC
CDR3aa: CASRGTSGSLNEQFF

abundance: once
v_gene: TRBV5-1
d_gene: TRBD1
j_gene: TRBJ1-5
CDR3nt: TGCGCCAGCAGCTCAACCGCAGGGGGAGGTCAGCCCCAGCATTTT
CDR3aa: CASSSTAGGGQPQHF

abundance: -
v_gene: TRBV4-3
d_gene: -
j_gene: TRBJ2-5
CDR3nt: TGCGCCAGCAGCCAAGATAGCTCCGCGGAAGAGACCCAGTACTTC
CDR3aa: CASSQDSSAEETQYF

abundance: -
v_gene: TRBV7-9
d_gene: -
j_gene: TRBJ2-3
CDR3nt: TGTGCCAGCAGCCTAAGGGCAGTTTTCGATACGCAGTATTTT
CDR3aa: CASSLRAVFDTQYF

abundance: -
v_gene: TRBV6-5
d_gene: TRBD1
j_gene: TRBJ2-7
CDR3nt: TGTGCCAGCAGCGGGGGACAGGGGGGGTCCTACGAGCAGTACTTC
CDR3aa: CASSGGQGGSYEQYF

abundance: -
v_gene: TRBV11-2
d_gene: -
j_gene: TRBJ2-1
CDR3nt: TGTGCCAGCAGCTTCCGGGCCACCCAGGGCCCTTACAATGAGCAGTTCTTC
CDR3aa: CASSFRATQGPYNEQFF

abundance: few
v_gene: TRBV29-1
d_gene: TRBD1
j_gene: TRBJ1-2
CDR3nt: TGCAGTACCGGGACAGCCTATGGCTACACCTTC
CDR3aa: CSTGTAYGYTF

abundance: -
v_gene: TRBV5-5
d_gene: TRBD1
j_gene: TRBJ2-2
CDR3nt: TGTGCCAGCATTCCCGGGACAGGGGGAGACACCGGGGAGCTGTTTTTT
CDR3aa: CASIPGTGGDTGELFF